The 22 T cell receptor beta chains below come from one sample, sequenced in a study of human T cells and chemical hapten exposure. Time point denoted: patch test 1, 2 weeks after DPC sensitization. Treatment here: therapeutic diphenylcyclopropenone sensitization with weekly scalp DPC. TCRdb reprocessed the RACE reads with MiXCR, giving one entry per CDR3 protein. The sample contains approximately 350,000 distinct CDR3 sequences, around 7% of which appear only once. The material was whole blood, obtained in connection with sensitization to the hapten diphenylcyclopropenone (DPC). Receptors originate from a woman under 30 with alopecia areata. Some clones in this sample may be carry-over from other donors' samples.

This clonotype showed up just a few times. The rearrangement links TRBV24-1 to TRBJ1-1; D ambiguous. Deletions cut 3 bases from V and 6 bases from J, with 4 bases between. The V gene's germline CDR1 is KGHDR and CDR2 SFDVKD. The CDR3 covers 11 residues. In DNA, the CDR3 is TGTGCCACCAGTGATGGAGCTGAAGCTTTCTTT. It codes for CATSDGAEAFF.

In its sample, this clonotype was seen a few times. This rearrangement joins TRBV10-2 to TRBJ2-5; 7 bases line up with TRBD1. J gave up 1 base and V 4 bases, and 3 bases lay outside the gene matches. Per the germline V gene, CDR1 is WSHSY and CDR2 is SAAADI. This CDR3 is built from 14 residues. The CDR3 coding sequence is TGCGCCAGCAGTGTACAGGGGACCCAAGAGACCCAGTACTTC. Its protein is CASSVQGTQETQYF.

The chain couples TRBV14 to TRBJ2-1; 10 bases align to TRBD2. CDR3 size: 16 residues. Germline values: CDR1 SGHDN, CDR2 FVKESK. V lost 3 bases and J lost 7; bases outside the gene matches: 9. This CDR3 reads CASSQEAGGPHNEQFF. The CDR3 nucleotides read TGTGCCAGCAGCCAGGAAGCGGGGGGGCCTCATAATGAGCAGTTCTTC.

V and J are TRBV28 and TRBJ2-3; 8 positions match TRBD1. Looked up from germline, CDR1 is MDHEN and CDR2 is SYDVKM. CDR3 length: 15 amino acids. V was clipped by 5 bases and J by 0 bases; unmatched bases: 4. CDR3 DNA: TGTGCCAGCAGTGCCGGACAGGGTAGCACAGATACGCAGTATTTT. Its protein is CASSAGQGSTDTQYF.

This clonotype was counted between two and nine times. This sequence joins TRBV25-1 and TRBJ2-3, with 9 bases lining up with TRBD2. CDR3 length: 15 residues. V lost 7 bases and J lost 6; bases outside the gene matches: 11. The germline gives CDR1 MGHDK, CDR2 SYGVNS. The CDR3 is CASTPQRGVQDTQYF. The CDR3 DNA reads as TGTGCCAGCACCCCCCAGCGGGGGGTCCAGGATACGCAGTATTTT. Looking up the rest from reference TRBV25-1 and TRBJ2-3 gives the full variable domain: EADIYQTPRYLVIGTGKKITLECSQTMGHDKMYWYQQDPGMELHLIHYSYGVNSTEKGDLSSESTVSRIRTEHFPLTLESARPSHTSQYLCASTPQRGVQDTQYFGPGTRLTVL.

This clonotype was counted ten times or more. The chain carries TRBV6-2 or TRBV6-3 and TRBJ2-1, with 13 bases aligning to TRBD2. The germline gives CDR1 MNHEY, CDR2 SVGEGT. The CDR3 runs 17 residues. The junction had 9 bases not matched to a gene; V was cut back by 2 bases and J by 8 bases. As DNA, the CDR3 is TGTGCCAGCAGTTACCCGACTAGCGGGGGGATTAAGTATGAGCAGTTCTTC. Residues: CASSYPTSGGIKYEQFF.

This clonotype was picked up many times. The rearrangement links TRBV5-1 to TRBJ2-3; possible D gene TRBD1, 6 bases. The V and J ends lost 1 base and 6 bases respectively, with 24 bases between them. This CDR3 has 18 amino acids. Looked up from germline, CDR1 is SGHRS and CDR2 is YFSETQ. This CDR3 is CASSLRTGTTTLVDTQYF. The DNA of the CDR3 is TGCGCCAGCAGCTTGAGGACCGGGACAACCACCTTGGTTGATACGCAGTATTTT.

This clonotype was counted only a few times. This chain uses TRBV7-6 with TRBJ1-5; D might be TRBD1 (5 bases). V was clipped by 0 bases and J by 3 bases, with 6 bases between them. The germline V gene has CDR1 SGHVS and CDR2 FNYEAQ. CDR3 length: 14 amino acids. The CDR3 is CASSLAGANQPQHF. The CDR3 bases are TGTGCCAGCAGCTTAGCAGGGGCCAATCAGCCCCAGCATTTT. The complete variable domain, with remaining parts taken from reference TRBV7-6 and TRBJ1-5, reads GAGVSQSPRYKVTKRGQDVALRCDPISGHVSLYWYRQALGQGPEFLTYFNYEAQQDKSGLPNDRFSAERPEGSISTLTIQRTEQRDSAMYRCASSLAGANQPQHFGDGTRLSIL.

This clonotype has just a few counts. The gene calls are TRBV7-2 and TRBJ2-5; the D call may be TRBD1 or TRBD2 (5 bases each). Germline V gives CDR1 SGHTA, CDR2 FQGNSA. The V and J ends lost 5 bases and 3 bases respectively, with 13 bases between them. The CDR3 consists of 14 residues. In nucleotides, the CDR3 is TGTGCCAGCAGCCCGGGATGGGGGAAAGAGACCCAGTACTTC. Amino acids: CASSPGWGKETQYF.

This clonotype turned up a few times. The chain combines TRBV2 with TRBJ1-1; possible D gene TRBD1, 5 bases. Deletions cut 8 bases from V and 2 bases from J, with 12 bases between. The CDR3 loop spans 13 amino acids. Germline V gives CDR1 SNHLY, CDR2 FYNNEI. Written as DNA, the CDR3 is TGTGCCAGCTGCCAAGACAGAAACACTGAAGCTTTCTTT. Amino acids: CASCQDRNTEAFF.

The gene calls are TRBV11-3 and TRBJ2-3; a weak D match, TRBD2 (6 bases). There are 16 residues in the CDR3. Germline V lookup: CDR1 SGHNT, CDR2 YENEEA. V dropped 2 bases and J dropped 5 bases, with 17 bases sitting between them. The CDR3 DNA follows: TGTGCCAGCAGCTTAAAGGTTTCGACCGGGGGAGATACGCAGTATTTT. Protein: CASSLKVSTGGDTQYF.

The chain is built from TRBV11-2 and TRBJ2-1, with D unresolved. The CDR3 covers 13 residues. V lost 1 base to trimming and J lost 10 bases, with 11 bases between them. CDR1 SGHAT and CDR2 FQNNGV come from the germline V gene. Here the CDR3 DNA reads TGTGCCAGCAGCTTAGGTACGTCAGGAGAGCAGTTCTTC. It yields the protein CASSLGTSGEQFF.

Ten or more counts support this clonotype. The CDR3 region is CASSYSGRDYRGNEQFF. CDR3 coding DNA: TGTGCCAGCAGTTACTCAGGCCGGGACTATAGGGGGAATGAGCAGTTCTTC. The chain uses TRBV6-5 and TRBJ2-1, with D tentatively TRBD2 (7 bases). Trimming shortened V by 0 bases and J by 7 bases, and 19 bases separated the two germline ends. The CDR3 covers 17 residues. In germline, CDR1 is MNHEY, CDR2 SVGAGI.

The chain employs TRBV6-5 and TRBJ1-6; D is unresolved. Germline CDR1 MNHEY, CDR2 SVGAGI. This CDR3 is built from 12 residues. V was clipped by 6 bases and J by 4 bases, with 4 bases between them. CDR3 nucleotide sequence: TGTGCCAGCAGACTATATAATTCACCCCTCCACTTT. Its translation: CASRLYNSPLHF.

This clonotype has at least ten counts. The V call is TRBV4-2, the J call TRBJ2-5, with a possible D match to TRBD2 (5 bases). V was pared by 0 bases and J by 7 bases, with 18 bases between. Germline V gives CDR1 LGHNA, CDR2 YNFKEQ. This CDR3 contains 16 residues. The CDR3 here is CASSQDLSDPTRTQYF. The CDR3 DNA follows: TGTGCCAGCAGCCAAGATCTTAGCGACCCTACTCGGACCCAGTACTTC.

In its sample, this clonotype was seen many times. Written as DNA, the CDR3 is TGTGCTAGTGTTTCTAGCGGGGGGCCCAAAAACATTCAGTACTTC. This translates into CASVSSGGPKNIQYF. The genes are TRBV12-5 and TRBJ2-4, with 11 bases fitting TRBD2. Germline-derived CDR1 and CDR2 are LGHNT and FRNRAP. The trim removed 7 bases at V and 2 bases at J, leaving 4 bases unmatched. The CDR3 runs 15 residues.

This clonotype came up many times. The CDR3 protein is CASSSVDEQFF. In nucleotides, the CDR3 is TGTGCCAGCAGTTCCGTGGATGAGCAGTTCTTC. The V and J genes are TRBV2 and TRBJ2-1; no clear D. Trimming pared 5 bases from V and 8 bases from J, leaving 7 bases between. This CDR3 is 11 amino acids long. Germline-derived CDR1 and CDR2 are SNHLY and FYNNEI.

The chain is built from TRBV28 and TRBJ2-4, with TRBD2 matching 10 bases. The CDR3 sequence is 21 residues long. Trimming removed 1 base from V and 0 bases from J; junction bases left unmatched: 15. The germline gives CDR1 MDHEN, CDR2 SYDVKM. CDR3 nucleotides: TGTGCCAGCAGTTTATTAGGCCGGGAGCGGGGGGGCATCGGAGCCAAAAACATTCAGTACTTC. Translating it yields CASSLLGRERGGIGAKNIQYF.

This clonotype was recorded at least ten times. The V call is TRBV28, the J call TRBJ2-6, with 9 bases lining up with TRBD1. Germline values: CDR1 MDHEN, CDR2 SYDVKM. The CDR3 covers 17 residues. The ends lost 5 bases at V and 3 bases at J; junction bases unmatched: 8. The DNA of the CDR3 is TGTGCCAGCAGTCAAAGGACAGGGGTGGATGGGGCCAACGTCCTGACTTTC. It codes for CASSQRTGVDGANVLTF.

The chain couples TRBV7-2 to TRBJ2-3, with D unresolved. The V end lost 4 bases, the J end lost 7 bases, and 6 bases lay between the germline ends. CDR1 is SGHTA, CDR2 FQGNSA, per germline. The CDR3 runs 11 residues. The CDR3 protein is CASSSRHTQYF. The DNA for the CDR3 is TGTGCCAGCAGCTCGCGTCATACGCAGTATTTT. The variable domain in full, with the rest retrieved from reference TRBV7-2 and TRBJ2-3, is GAGVSQSPSNKVTEKGKDVELRCDPISGHTALYWYRQSLGQGLEFLIYFQGNSAPDKSGLPSDRFSAERTGGSVSTLTIQRTQQEDSAVYLCASSSRHTQYFGPGTRLTVL.

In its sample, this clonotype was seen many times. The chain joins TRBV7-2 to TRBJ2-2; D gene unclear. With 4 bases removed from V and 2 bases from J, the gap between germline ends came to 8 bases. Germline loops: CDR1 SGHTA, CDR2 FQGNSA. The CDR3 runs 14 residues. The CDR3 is CASSSPHNTGELFF. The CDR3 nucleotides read TGTGCCAGCAGCTCGCCCCATAACACCGGGGAGCTGTTTTTT. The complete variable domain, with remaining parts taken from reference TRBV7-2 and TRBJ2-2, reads GAGVSQSPSNKVTEKGKDVELRCDPISGHTALYWYRQSLGQGLEFLIYFQGNSAPDKSGLPSDRFSAERTGGSVSTLTIQRTQQEDSAVYLCASSSPHNTGELFFGEGSRLTVL.

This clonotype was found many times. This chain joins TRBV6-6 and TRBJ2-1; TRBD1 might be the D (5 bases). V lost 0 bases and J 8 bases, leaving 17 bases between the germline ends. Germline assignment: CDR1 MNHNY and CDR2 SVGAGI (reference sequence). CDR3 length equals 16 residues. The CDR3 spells CASSYSRQPLRDEQFF. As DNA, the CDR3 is TGTGCCAGCAGTTACTCGAGACAGCCCTTACGGGATGAGCAGTTCTTC.